These 18 T cell receptor beta chains were sequenced from one sample in a study of neurological immune-mediated disorders. TCRdb used MiXCR to reprocess the 5' RACE reads, holding one entry per CDR3 protein. The profile covers approximately 46,000 distinct CDR3 sequences, with 9% to 10% appearing a single time and about 1.6% taken by the ten largest. This sample's time point: longitudinal time-point 1 (baseline). The sample taken for sequencing was PBMCs. Receptors originate from a woman in her thirties or forties in good health.

V and J are TRBV12-3 or TRBV12-4 and TRBJ1-1, with TRBD1 matching 8 bases. The J segment lost 0 bases and the V segment lost 2 bases, leaving 14 bases of the junction unmatched. The CDR3 runs 19 residues. Here the CDR3 reads CASSLRQGRKLLMNTEAFF. CDR3 nucleotides: TGTGCCAGCAGTTTACGACAGGGGAGGAAACTACTCATGAACACTGAAGCTTTCTTT.

This clonotype has at least ten counts. The rearrangement joins TRBV9 to TRBJ2-7, with 8 bases fitting TRBD2. The CDR3 extends over 15 amino acids. The V segment lost 5 bases and the J segment 1 base; nucleotides outside the gene matches: 8. Germline V gene sequence: CDR1 SGDLS, CDR2 YYNGEE. The CDR3 nucleotides are TGTGCCAGCAGTTTCTCGGCGGGAGGTTCCTACGAGCAGTACTTC. It codes for CASSFSAGGSYEQYF.

This clonotype was counted many times. The rearrangement uses TRBV20-1 and TRBJ2-2, with 13 positions matching TRBD2. This CDR3 is built from 15 residues. In germline, CDR1 is DFQATT, CDR2 SNEGSKA (reference sequence). The V gene end was trimmed by 1 base and the J gene end by 11 bases; junction bases not matched to a gene: 7. The DNA for the CDR3 is TGCAGTGCTAGAGCCCCGGGACTAGCGGGACCTGAGCTGTTTTTT. Translation gives CSARAPGLAGPELFF.

This clonotype was seen many times. V gene TRBV6-5 combines with J gene TRBJ1-5; 8 bases line up with TRBD1. This CDR3 contains 14 residues. Looked up from germline, CDR1 is MNHEY and CDR2 is SVGAGI. V shed 5 bases and J 3 bases; nucleotides not matched to a gene: 3. The CDR3 DNA reads as TGTGCCAGCAGTCGACAGGGGTTCAATCAGCCCCAGCATTTT. Encoded protein: CASSRQGFNQPQHF.

This clonotype was counted at least ten times. The J gene is TRBJ1-2, the V gene TRBV12-3 or TRBV12-4; possible D gene TRBD1, 6 bases. The CDR3 is 12 residues long. V was pared by 6 bases and J by 8 bases, with 13 bases between. The CDR3 region is CASSLGTKGYTF. CDR3 in DNA: TGTGCCAGCAGCCTCGGGACAAAGGGCTACACCTTC.

The CDR3 loop reads CASSLTLRTSTDTQYF. The CDR3 coding sequence is TGTGCCAGCAGCTTAACTCTGCGAACTAGCACAGATACGCAGTATTTT. The chain is built from TRBV7-2 and TRBJ2-3; D unresolved. Trimming removed 2 bases at V and 0 bases at J, with 12 bases between. The CDR3 is 16 amino acids. CDR1 is SGHTA and CDR2 is FQGNSA in the germline V gene.

This clonotype was recorded at least ten times. The CDR3: CSASRISYEQYF. The CDR3 region has the DNA TGCAGTGCTAGCCGGATTTCCTACGAGCAGTACTTC. The chain couples TRBV20-1 to TRBJ2-7, with unresolved D. The V end lost 3 bases, the J end lost 1 base, and 7 bases lay between the germline ends. CDR1 and CDR2 (germline): DFQATT, SNEGSKA (reference sequence). CDR3 length: 12 amino acids.

This clonotype was seen ten or more times. This chain uses TRBV6-2 or TRBV6-3 with TRBJ2-1; 9 nucleotides match TRBD2. From germline, CDR1 is MNHEY and CDR2 SVGEGT. The CDR3 spans 17 residues. With V trimmed by 0 bases and J by 3 bases, 6 bases remained unmatched. The DNA of the CDR3 is TGTGCCAGCAGTTACTCTCCAGCGGGGGGTCTCTACAATGAGCAGTTCTTC. Amino acids: CASSYSPAGGLYNEQFF.

This chain links TRBV7-2 with TRBJ2-3; 9 positions match TRBD2. CDR1 is SGHTA and CDR2 is FQGNSA in the germline V gene. CDR3 length: 15 residues. V shed 5 bases and J 1 base; nucleotides not matched to a gene: 4. CDR3 amino acids: CASSRQRGGTDTQYF. CDR3 sequence (DNA): TGTGCCAGCAGCCGACAGCGGGGGGGCACAGATACGCAGTATTTT.

CDR3 sequence reads: CASSFERNEQFF. The CDR3 DNA reads TGCGCCAGCAGCTTCGAGCGCAATGAGCAGTTCTTC. The J gene is TRBJ2-1, the V gene TRBV5-1; D remains unclear. The length of the CDR3 is 12 residues. V gave up 2 bases and J gave up 6 bases, with 6 bases separating them. CDR1 and CDR2 from the germline V gene are SGHRS and YFSETQ.

Regarding this clonotype: A junction boundary mismatches the germline segment, possibly from a read error. The V call is TRBV10-1, the J call TRBJ1-1, with D uncertain. The CDR3 extends over 15 amino acids. Germline V CDR1 and CDR2: WNHNN, SYGVQD (reference sequence). The CDR3 DNA reads TGCGCCAGCAGTGCTCTGGCATGGGCGAACACTGAGGCTTTCTTT. It codes for CASSALAWANTEAFF.

This clonotype was counted ten times or more. The chain is built from TRBV29-1 and TRBJ2-7; weak D call: TRBD2 (6 bases). Per the germline V gene, CDR1 is SQVTM and CDR2 is ANQGSEA. The CDR3 runs 13 residues. V lost 4 bases to trimming and J lost 7 bases, with 17 bases between them. CDR3 coding DNA: TGCAGCGTTGGGGGCGGAGGGCCGCGGGAGCAGTACTTC. This codes for CSVGGGGPREQYF.

This clonotype was seen ten or more times. CDR3 protein: CSAEGQGAGELFF. Here the CDR3 DNA reads TGCAGTGCTGAGGGACAGGGGGCCGGGGAGCTGTTTTTT. The V and J genes are TRBV20-1 and TRBJ2-2, with 11 bases lining up with TRBD1. J was trimmed by 6 bases and V by 5 bases; bases with no gene match: 2. CDR1 and CDR2 from the germline V gene are DFQATT and SNEGSKA (reference sequence). The CDR3 has 13 amino acids.

This clonotype has at least ten counts. The V and J genes are TRBV5-5 and TRBJ1-5; 8 bases are shared with TRBD1. Germline lookup yields CDR1 SGHKS and CDR2 YYEKEE (reference sequence). The CDR3 totals 16 residues. With V trimmed by 3 bases and J by 5 bases, 10 bases remained unmatched. CDR3 in DNA: TGTGCCAGCAGCTCCTCCCCCAGGGGGCCTTATCAGCCCCAGCATTTT. This gives the protein CASSSSPRGPYQPQHF.

This clonotype was recorded many times. CDR3 loop: CASSPGLAVTQETQYF. The CDR3 coding sequence is TGCGCCAGCAGCCCCGGACTAGCGGTCACCCAAGAGACCCAGTACTTC. This chain joins TRBV5-1 and TRBJ2-5, with 10 bases that match TRBD2. V lost 4 bases to trimming and J lost 1 base; unmatched junction nucleotides: 7. The length of the CDR3 is 16 residues. Germline V gene lookup returns CDR1 SGHRS and CDR2 YFSETQ.

This clonotype was counted ten times or more. V is TRBV9 and J is TRBJ2-1, with D unclear. The length of the CDR3 is 14 residues. Trimming left V 4 bases short and J 7 bases short, with 15 bases between. Germline lookup yields CDR1 SGDLS and CDR2 YYNGEE. The CDR3 nucleotides are TGTGCCAGCAGCTTAAGTACAGTCGGTAATGAGCAGTTCTTC. Its protein product is CASSLSTVGNEQFF.

Ten or more counts support this clonotype. V and J are TRBV3-1 and TRBJ1-1, with a tentative D call TRBD1 (6 bases). CDR3 length: 13 amino acids. The germline CDR1 and CDR2 sequences are LGHDT and YNNKEL (reference sequence). The V end was cut by 1 base, the J end by 5 bases, with 8 bases between. The CDR3 DNA is TGTGCCAGCAGCCAAGTGGGGGCGACTGAAGCTTTCTTT. This translates into CASSQVGATEAFF.

This clonotype came up once. This rearrangement joins TRBV20-1 to TRBJ2-5; 10 bases are shared with TRBD2. V shed 1 base, J shed 7 bases, and the junction held 21 bases outside the gene matches. Germline loops: CDR1 DFQATT, CDR2 SNEGSKA (reference sequence). This CDR3 region has 19 residues. The CDR3 is CSARGNSGTSVTLRVTQYF. In DNA, the CDR3 is TGCAGTGCTAGAGGGAACTCCGGGACTAGCGTTACCCTACGCGTGACCCAGTACTTC.